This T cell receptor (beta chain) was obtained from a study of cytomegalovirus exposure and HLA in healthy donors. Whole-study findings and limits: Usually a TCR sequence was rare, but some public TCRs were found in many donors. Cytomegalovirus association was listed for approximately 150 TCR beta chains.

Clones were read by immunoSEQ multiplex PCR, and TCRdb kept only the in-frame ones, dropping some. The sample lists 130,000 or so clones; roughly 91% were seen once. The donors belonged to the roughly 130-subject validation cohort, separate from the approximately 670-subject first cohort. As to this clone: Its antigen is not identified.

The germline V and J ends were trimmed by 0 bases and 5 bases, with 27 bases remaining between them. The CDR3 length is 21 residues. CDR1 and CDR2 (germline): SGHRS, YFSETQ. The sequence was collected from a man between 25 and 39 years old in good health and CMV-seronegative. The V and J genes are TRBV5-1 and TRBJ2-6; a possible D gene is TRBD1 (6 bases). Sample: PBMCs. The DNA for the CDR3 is TGCGCCAGCAGCTTGGATGGGTTCCAGGACAGTGACCGTCTGAGGGCCAACGTCCTGACTTTC. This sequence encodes CASSLDGFQDSDRLRANVLTF.